The 24 T cell receptor beta chains listed next were all sequenced from one sample in a study of identical twins. TCRdb redid the calling of the 5' RACE reads with MiXCR, one entry per CDR3 protein. The sample holds about 480,000 distinct CDR3 sequences, 14% seen once. These data were also filed under a second study, of yellow fever vaccine responses in identical twins.

Sequences were obtained from CD4+ T cells sorted from blood. The receptors originated from a woman aged 18-35 years in good health.

Ten or more counts support this clonotype. The rearrangement uses TRBV12-3 or TRBV12-4 and TRBJ2-1, with 13 bases lining up with TRBD2. V gave up 1 base and J gave up 12 bases; unmatched junction bases: 6. CDR3 size: 15 residues. The CDR3 reads CASSLEGLAGKRQFF. In DNA, the CDR3 is TGTGCCAGCAGTTTAGAGGGACTAGCGGGGAAGCGGCAGTTCTTC.

The chain links TRBV7-9 to TRBJ2-7, with 7 nucleotides matching TRBD1. CDR3 length equals 14 residues. V shed 2 bases, J shed 1 base, and the junction held 2 bases outside the gene matches. Germline V gene data show CDR1 as SEHNR and CDR2 as FQNEAQ (reference sequence). DNA for the CDR3: TGTGCCAGCAGCTTACACAGGGGATCCTACGAGCAGTACTTC. Its translation is CASSLHRGSYEQYF.

The chain employs TRBV29-1 and TRBJ1-2; 8 nucleotides match TRBD1. V was pared by 6 bases and J by 4 bases, with 10 bases of the junction left unmatched. The CDR3 runs 14 residues. In germline, CDR1 is SQVTM, CDR2 ANQGSEA. CDR3 sequence (DNA): TGCAGCGTCTACAGGGGGGGCCTCGGCTATGGCTACACCTTC. Its protein product is CSVYRGGLGYGYTF.

This clonotype was seen more than once but under ten times. The gene calls are TRBV6-2 or TRBV6-3 and TRBJ2-1; D call uncertain. The CDR3 consists of 15 residues. The germline CDR1 and CDR2 sequences are MNHEY and SVGEGT. V lost 5 bases and J lost 3, with 14 bases in between. For the CDR3, the DNA is TGTGCCAGCAGTATCGACGAGAGATTCTACAATGAGCAGTTCTTC. Amino acid sequence: CASSIDERFYNEQFF.

V and J are TRBV20-1 and TRBJ2-1; TRBD2 matches 8 bases. After removal of 2 bases from V and 2 bases from J, the junction contained 5 bases not matched to a gene. The CDR3 sequence is 15 residues long. Germline lookup yields CDR1 DFQATT and CDR2 SNEGSKA (reference sequence). The CDR3 loop reads CSARPGLVPYNEQFF. The CDR3 nucleotides read TGCAGTGCTAGACCGGGACTAGTTCCCTACAATGAGCAGTTCTTC.

This clonotype was detected many times. The CDR3: CASSLDSPMNTEAFF. CDR3 bases: TGTGCCAGCAGTCTGGACAGCCCCATGAACACTGAAGCTTTCTTT. The chain uses TRBV12-3 or TRBV12-4 and TRBJ1-1, with a tentative D call TRBD1 (6 bases). Deletions cut 5 bases from V and 0 bases from J, with 13 bases between. CDR3 length: 15 amino acids.

V and J are TRBV7-9 and TRBJ1-2; tentative D call: TRBD1 (6 bases). The germline V gene encodes CDR1 SEHNR and CDR2 FQNEAQ (reference sequence). The CDR3 is made up of 15 amino acids. Trimming pared 1 base from V and 7 bases from J, leaving 16 bases between. DNA of the CDR3: TGTGCCAGCAGCTTAGGACTCGGGGGGCTAAGTGGCTACACCTTC. It encodes CASSLGLGGLSGYTF.

This clonotype appeared a few times. The V and J genes are TRBV12-3 or TRBV12-4 and TRBJ2-3, with D tentatively TRBD1 or TRBD2 (7 bases each). The CDR3 covers 17 residues. The germline V and J ends were trimmed by 1 base and 5 bases, with 19 bases remaining between them. Here the CDR3 reads CASSLVRGGRVEDTQYF. The DNA of the CDR3 is TGTGCCAGCAGTTTAGTCAGGGGGGGAAGGGTGGAAGATACGCAGTATTTT.

V usage is TRBV12-3 or TRBV12-4 and J usage is TRBJ2-7; the D gene is possibly TRBD2 (5 bases). This CDR3 spans 15 amino acids. Between the trimmed V and J ends, which lost 2 bases and 3 bases, there was a span of 14 bases. The CDR3 sequence is CASSLSGGPYYEQYF. The CDR3, as DNA: TGTGCCAGCAGTTTAAGCGGAGGTCCCTACTACGAGCAGTACTTC.

In this sample, this clonotype turned up a few times. CDR3 coding DNA: TGTGCCAGCAGCCAAGTAGGAGGACTAGCTGGTCCCAACGAGCAGTACTTC. Protein: CASSQVGGLAGPNEQYF. This chain connects TRBV3-1 to TRBJ2-7; 8 bases are a match to TRBD2. The CDR3 consists of 17 residues. Unmatched junction bases numbered 13, after V lost 1 base and J lost 5 bases. The germline V gene has CDR1 LGHDT and CDR2 YNNKEL (reference sequence).

This clonotype was observed a handful of times. V gene TRBV6-1 combines with J gene TRBJ2-3; TRBD2 matches 7 bases. With V trimmed by 6 bases and J by 0 bases, 6 bases remained unmatched. The V gene's germline CDR1 is MNHNS and CDR2 SASEGT. The length of the CDR3 is 15 residues. The CDR3 loop reads CASRAAGESTDTQYF. The DNA for the CDR3 is TGTGCCAGCAGAGCGGCGGGGGAAAGCACAGATACGCAGTATTTT.

The gene calls are TRBV6-2 or TRBV6-3 and TRBJ2-1, with D tentatively TRBD2 (5 bases). The CDR3 length is 14 residues. Between the trimmed V and J ends, which lost 4 bases and 2 bases, there was a span of 9 bases. Germline V gene sequence: CDR1 MNHEY, CDR2 SVGEGT. The DNA for the CDR3 is TGTGCCAGCAGTTTGCGGGCGCCCTACAATGAGCAGTTCTTC. It translates to CASSLRAPYNEQFF.

V is TRBV7-2 and J is TRBJ2-3; a weak D match, TRBD1 (6 bases). This CDR3 comprises 13 residues. Germline CDR1 and CDR2: SGHTA and FQGNSA. V lost 3 bases and J 5 bases, leaving 9 bases between the germline ends. This CDR3 is CASSFPGEDTQYF. The CDR3 DNA sequence: TGTGCCAGCAGCTTTCCAGGGGAAGATACGCAGTATTTT.

This clonotype was detected a few times. The chain uses TRBV7-3 and TRBJ2-7; possibly TRBD2 for D (5 bases). The germline gives CDR1 SGHTA, CDR2 FQGTGA. Trimming shortened V by 2 bases and J by 7 bases, and 9 bases separated the two germline ends. CDR3 length equals 12 residues. The CDR3 DNA is TGTGCCAGCAGCTTACGGGGTGGAGAGCAGTACTTC. Residues: CASSLRGGEQYF.

This clonotype showed up just a few times. The V gene is TRBV10-3, the J gene TRBJ1-6, with 11 positions matching TRBD1. Germline V gene data show CDR1 as ENHRY and CDR2 as SYGVKD. Trimming took 10 bases from V and 9 from J; bases not matched to a gene: 8. The CDR3 has 14 residues. The DNA of the CDR3 is TGTGCCAACCGATCCGGGACAGGGGGTTCACCCCTCCACTTT. The encoded protein is CANRSGTGGSPLHF.

This clonotype was observed a handful of times. The chain is built from TRBV20-1 and TRBJ2-7; possible D gene TRBD1, 6 bases. Trimming removed 0 bases from V and 5 bases from J, with 14 bases in between. Germline lookup yields CDR1 DFQATT and CDR2 SNEGSKA (reference sequence). The CDR3 runs 14 residues. CDR3 in amino acids: CSARDRGRGHEQYF. The CDR3 DNA follows: TGCAGTGCTAGAGATCGTGGCAGGGGCCACGAGCAGTACTTC.

There are a few counts of this clonotype. The chain uses TRBV4-1 and TRBJ2-7; D gene unclear. The CDR3 spans 15 residues. Germline V gene lookup returns CDR1 MGHRA and CDR2 YSYEKL. Trimming removed 0 bases from V and 0 bases from J, with 9 bases in between. The CDR3: CASSQEVTASYEQYF. CDR3 DNA: TGCGCCAGCAGCCAAGAAGTGACTGCCTCCTACGAGCAGTACTTC.

This clonotype has more than one count but fewer than ten. The chain employs TRBV5-1 and TRBJ2-1, with TRBD2 matching over 12 bases. The CDR3 consists of 18 residues. From germline, CDR1 is SGHRS and CDR2 YFSETQ. V was pared by 3 bases and J by 0 bases, with 7 bases of the junction left unmatched. The chain's CDR3 is CASSYFPTSGSSYNEQFF. CDR3 nucleotide sequence: TGCGCCAGCAGCTACTTCCCGACTAGCGGGAGCTCCTACAATGAGCAGTTCTTC.

In its sample, this clonotype was seen a few times. The V and J genes are TRBV7-9 and TRBJ2-3, with D tentatively TRBD1 or TRBD2 (5 bases each). The CDR3 length is 14 residues. V lost 5 bases, J lost 4 bases, and 13 bases lay in between. The germline V gene encodes CDR1 SEHNR and CDR2 FQNEAQ (reference sequence). The CDR3 region is CASSLREGSDTQYF. CDR3 DNA: TGTGCCAGCAGCCTAAGAGAGGGGTCAGATACGCAGTATTTT.

The chain uses TRBV25-1 and TRBJ2-7; unclear D gene. V was shortened by 5 bases and J by 3 bases, with 8 bases between the two germline ends. This CDR3 spans 12 amino acids. CDR1 and CDR2 from the germline V gene are MGHDK and SYGVNS. The CDR3 DNA reads TGTGCCAGCAGTCTTTCTAACTACGAGCAGTACTTC. It codes for CASSLSNYEQYF.

This rearrangement joins TRBV29-1 to TRBJ2-2; TRBD1 matches at 7 bases. Germline V CDR1 and CDR2: SQVTM, ANQGSEA. The CDR3 has 15 amino acids. V shed 5 bases, J shed 0 bases, and the junction held 6 bases outside the gene matches. CDR3 coding DNA: TGCAGCGTTTCCGGGACAGACGCGAACACCGGGGAGCTGTTTTTT. It encodes CSVSGTDANTGELFF.

This clonotype was seen only a few times. This chain joins TRBV7-9 and TRBJ2-4; 8 positions match TRBD1. The CDR3 totals 14 residues. Losses at the gene ends were 5 bases for V and 10 bases for J; bases not matched to a gene: 10. CDR1 and CDR2 from the germline V gene are SEHNR and FQNEAQ (reference sequence). Written as DNA, the CDR3 is TGTGCCAGCAGCCCGCGAGGACAGGGTCGGATTCAGTACTTC. As protein: CASSPRGQGRIQYF.

The chain carries TRBV27 and TRBJ2-3; weak D call: TRBD2 (7 bases). The CDR3 totals 16 residues. V dropped 5 bases and J dropped 7 bases, with 22 bases sitting between them. In germline, CDR1 is MNHEY, CDR2 SMNVEV (reference sequence). The DNA for the CDR3 is TGTGCCAGCAGTACCTTCGTTGGGGGGGGCTCTTATACGCAGTATTTT. Protein product: CASSTFVGGGSYTQYF.

V gene TRBV20-1 combines with J gene TRBJ2-1; 11 bases line up with TRBD2. The germline V gene has CDR1 DFQATT and CDR2 SNEGSKA (reference sequence). This CDR3 has 14 residues. The V segment lost 0 bases and the J segment 6 bases; nucleotides outside the gene matches: 1. The CDR3 loop reads CSAREGTSGNEQFF. CDR3 nucleotide sequence: TGCAGTGCTAGAGAAGGGACTAGCGGCAATGAGCAGTTCTTC.